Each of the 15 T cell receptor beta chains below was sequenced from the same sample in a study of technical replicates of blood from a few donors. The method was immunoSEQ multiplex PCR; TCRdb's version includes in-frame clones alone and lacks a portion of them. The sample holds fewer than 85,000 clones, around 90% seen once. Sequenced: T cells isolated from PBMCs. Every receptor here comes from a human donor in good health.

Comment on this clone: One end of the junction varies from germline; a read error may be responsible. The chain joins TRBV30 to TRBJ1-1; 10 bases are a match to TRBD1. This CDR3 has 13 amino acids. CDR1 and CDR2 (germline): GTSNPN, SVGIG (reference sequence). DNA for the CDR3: TGTGCTTGGACAGGGGGAGTTTACACTGAAGCTTTCTTT. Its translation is CAWTGGVYTEAFF. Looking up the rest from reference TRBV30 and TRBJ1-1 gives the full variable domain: SQTIHQWPATLVQPVGSPLSLECTVEGTSNPNLYWYRQAAGRGLQLLFYSVGIGQISSEVPQNLSASRPQDRQFILSSKKLLLSDSGFYLCAWTGGVYTEAFFGQGTRLTVV.

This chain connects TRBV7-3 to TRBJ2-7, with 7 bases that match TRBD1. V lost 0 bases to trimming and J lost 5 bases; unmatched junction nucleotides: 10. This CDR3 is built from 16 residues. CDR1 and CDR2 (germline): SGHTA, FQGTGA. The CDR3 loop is CASSLTQIGTGDEQYF. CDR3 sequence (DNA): TGTGCCAGCAGCTTAACCCAAATAGGCACAGGGGACGAGCAGTACTTC.

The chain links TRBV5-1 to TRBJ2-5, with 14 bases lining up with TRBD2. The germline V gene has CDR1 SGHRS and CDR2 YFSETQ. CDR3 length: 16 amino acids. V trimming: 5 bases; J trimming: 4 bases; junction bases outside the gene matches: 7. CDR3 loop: CASSPGLAGVGETQYF. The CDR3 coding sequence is TGCGCCAGCAGTCCGGGACTAGCGGGAGTGGGAGAGACCCAGTACTTC.

The CDR3 loop is CASSQDNRATYEQYF. CDR3 in DNA: TGCGCCAGCAGCCAAGATAACAGGGCAACCTACGAGCAGTACTTC. This sequence joins TRBV4-1 and TRBJ2-7, with D maybe TRBD1 (6 bases). The V gene lost 0 bases and the J gene lost 2 bases, with 11 bases spanning the gap. Germline CDR1 and CDR2: MGHRA and YSYEKL. The CDR3 contains 15 residues.

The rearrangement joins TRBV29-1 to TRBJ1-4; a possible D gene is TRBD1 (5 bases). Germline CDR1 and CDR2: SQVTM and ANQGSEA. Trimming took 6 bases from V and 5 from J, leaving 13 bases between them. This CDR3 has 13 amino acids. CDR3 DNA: TGCAGCGTCGCGCGGGGCCCGAATGAAAAACTGTTTTTT. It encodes CSVARGPNEKLFF.

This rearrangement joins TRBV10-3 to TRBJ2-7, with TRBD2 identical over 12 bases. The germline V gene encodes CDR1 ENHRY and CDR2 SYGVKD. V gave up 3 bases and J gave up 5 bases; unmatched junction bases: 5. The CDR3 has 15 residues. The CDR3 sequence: CAISDATSGSDEQYF. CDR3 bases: TGTGCCATCAGTGATGCGACTAGCGGGAGTGACGAGCAGTACTTC.

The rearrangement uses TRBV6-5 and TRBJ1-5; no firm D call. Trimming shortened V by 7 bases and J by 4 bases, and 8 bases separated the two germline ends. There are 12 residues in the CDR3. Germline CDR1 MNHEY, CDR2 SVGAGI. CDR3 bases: TGTGCCAGCACTTCCGGTAATCAGCCCCAGCATTTT. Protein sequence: CASTSGNQPQHF.

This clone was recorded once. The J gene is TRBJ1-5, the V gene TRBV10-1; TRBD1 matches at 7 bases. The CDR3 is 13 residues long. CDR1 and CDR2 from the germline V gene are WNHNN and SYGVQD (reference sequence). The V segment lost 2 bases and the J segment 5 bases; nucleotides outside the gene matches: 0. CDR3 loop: CASSEGTDQPQHF. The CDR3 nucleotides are TGCGCCAGCAGTGAGGGGACAGATCAGCCCCAGCATTTT.

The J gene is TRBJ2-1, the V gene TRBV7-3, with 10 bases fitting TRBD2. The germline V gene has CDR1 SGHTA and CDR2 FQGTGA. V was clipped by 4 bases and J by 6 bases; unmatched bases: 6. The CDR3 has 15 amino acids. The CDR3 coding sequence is TGTGCCAGCAGCTCCCCAGCGGGAGGGTTCAATGAGCAGTTCTTC. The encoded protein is CASSSPAGGFNEQFF.

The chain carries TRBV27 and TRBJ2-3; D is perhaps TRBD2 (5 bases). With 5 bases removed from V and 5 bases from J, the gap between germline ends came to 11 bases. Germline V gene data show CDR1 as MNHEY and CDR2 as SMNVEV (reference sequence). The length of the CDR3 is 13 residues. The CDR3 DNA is TGTGCCAGCAGTCTGGTAGCGAGAGATACGCAGTATTTT. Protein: CASSLVARDTQYF.

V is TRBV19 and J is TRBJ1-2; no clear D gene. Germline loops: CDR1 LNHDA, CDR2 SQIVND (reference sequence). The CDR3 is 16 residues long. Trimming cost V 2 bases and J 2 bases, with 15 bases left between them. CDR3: CASSILHTLGNYGYTF. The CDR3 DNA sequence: TGTGCCAGTAGTATACTCCACACCCTCGGGAACTATGGCTACACCTTC.

CDR3 nucleotides: TGTGCCAGCAGCGTAGAGGGGACCGGGACACACAACACCGGGGAGCTGTTTTTT. Amino acid sequence: CASSVEGTGTHNTGELFF. The V gene is TRBV9, the J gene TRBJ2-2; D perhaps matches TRBD1 (6 bases). V gave up 0 bases and J gave up 2 bases, with 17 bases separating them. From germline, CDR1 is SGDLS and CDR2 YYNGEE. This CDR3 is 18 amino acids long.

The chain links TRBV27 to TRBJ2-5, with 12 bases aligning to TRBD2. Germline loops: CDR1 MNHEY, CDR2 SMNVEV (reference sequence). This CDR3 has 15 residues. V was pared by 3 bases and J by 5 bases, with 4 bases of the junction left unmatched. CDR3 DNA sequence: TGTGCCAGCAGTTTCTCTAGCGGGAGGGGGGAGACCCAGTACTTC. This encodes CASSFSSGRGETQYF.

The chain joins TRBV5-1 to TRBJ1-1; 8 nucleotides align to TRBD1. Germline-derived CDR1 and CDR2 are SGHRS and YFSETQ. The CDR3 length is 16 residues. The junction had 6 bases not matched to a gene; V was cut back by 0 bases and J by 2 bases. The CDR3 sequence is CASSLAPGGGNTEAFF. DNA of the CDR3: TGCGCCAGCAGCTTGGCCCCAGGGGGCGGTAACACTGAAGCTTTCTTT.

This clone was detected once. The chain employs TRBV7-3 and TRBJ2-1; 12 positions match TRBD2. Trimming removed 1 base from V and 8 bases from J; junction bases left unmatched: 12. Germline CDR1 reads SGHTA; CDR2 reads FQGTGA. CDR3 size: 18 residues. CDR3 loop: CASSLNGLAGYIWDEQFF. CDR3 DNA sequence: TGTGCCAGCAGCTTAAACGGACTAGCGGGATATATCTGGGATGAGCAGTTCTTC.